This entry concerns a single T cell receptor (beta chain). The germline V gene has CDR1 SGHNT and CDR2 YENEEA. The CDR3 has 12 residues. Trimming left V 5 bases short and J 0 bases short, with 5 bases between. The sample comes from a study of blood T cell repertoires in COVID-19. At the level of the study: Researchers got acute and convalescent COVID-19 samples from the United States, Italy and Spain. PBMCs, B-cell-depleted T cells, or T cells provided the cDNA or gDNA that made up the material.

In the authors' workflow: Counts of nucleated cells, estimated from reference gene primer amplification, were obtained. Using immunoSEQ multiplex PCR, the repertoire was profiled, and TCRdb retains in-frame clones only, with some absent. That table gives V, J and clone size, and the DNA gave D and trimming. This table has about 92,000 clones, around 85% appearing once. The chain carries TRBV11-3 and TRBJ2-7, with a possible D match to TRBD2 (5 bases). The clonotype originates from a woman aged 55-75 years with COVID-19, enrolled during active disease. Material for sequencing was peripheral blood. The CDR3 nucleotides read TGTGCCAGCAGCCGGGGCTCCTACGAGCAGTACTTC. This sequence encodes CASSRGSYEQYF. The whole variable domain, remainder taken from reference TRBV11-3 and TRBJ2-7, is EAGVVQSPRYKIIEKKQPVAFWCNPISGHNTLYWYLQNLGQGPELLIRYENEEAVDDSQLPKDRFSAERLKGVDSTLKIQPAELGDSAVYLCASSRGSYEQYFGPGTRLTVT.